Below are 7 T cell receptor beta chains sequenced from a single sample in a study of shared clonotypes between healthy human individuals. Some clones are missing from TCRdb's copy, which holds only in-frame ones; the method was immunoSEQ multiplex PCR. The sample gives about 510,000 clones, 75% to 85% of which show up once; 10% to 15% is in the top ten. The source material was PBMCs. These receptors all come from a middle-aged woman in good health. Some clones in this sample may be carry-over from other donors' samples.

This clone came up a few times. The J gene is TRBJ2-6, the V gene TRBV7-6; D possibly matches TRBD1 or TRBD2 (6 bases each). The CDR3 is made up of 17 amino acids. CDR1 SGHVS and CDR2 FNYEAQ come from the germline V gene. V lost 0 bases and J 4 bases, leaving 13 bases between the germline ends. Here the CDR3 reads CASSLALFGGGANVLTF. CDR3 nucleotide sequence: TGTGCCAGCAGCTTAGCGTTGTTCGGGGGCGGGGCCAACGTCCTGACTTTC.

This clone was counted a single time. The chain employs TRBV28 and TRBJ2-7, with D hard to call. The CDR3 contains 15 residues. V lost 6 bases, J lost 3 bases, and 18 bases lay in between. CDR1 and CDR2 from the germline V gene are MDHEN and SYDVKM. The CDR3 bases are TGTGCCAGCAGATCCCAACGCCAGCTCAACTACGAGCAGTACTTC. Translating gives CASRSQRQLNYEQYF.

The chain recombines TRBV2 with TRBJ1-1; D perhaps matches TRBD1 (6 bases). There are 12 residues in the CDR3. V lost 8 bases to trimming and J lost 7 bases, with 14 bases between them. Germline V gene sequence: CDR1 SNHLY, CDR2 FYNNEI. CDR3 sequence: CASGITGLEAFF. The CDR3 nucleotides are TGTGCCAGCGGGATTACAGGGCTTGAAGCTTTCTTT.

In this sample, this clone turned up a few times. The chain is built from TRBV5-1 and TRBJ2-4; 11 bases fit TRBD2. Germline CDR1 is SGHRS and CDR2 is YFSETQ. J was trimmed by 0 bases and V by 4 bases; bases with no gene match: 6. The CDR3 has 17 residues. For the CDR3, the DNA is TGCGCCAGCAGCGCCCCGACTAGCGGGGTAGCCAAAAACATTCAGTACTTC. This encodes CASSAPTSGVAKNIQYF.

The V gene is TRBV29-1, the J gene TRBJ2-7, with D maybe TRBD2 (6 bases). Germline V CDR1 and CDR2: SQVTM, ANQGSEA. The CDR3 covers 14 residues. The V end lost 4 bases, the J end lost 3 bases, and 16 bases lay between the germline ends. The CDR3 reads CSVGIRELDYEQYF. The DNA for the CDR3 is TGCAGCGTTGGAATCCGGGAGTTGGACTACGAGCAGTACTTC.

The chain employs TRBV4-3 and TRBJ2-7; TRBD1 matches 9 bases. The CDR3 runs 16 residues. The ends lost 1 base at V and 2 bases at J; junction bases unmatched: 6. The germline V gene encodes CDR1 LGHNA and CDR2 YSLEER. Here the CDR3 reads CASSQGGTGIPYEQYF. DNA for the CDR3: TGCGCCAGCAGCCAAGGGGGGACAGGGATCCCCTACGAGCAGTACTTC.

The genes are TRBV29-1 and TRBJ2-7, with 7 bases matching TRBD2. The V gene end was trimmed by 4 bases and the J gene end by 5 bases; junction bases not matched to a gene: 11. This CDR3 region has 14 residues. Per germline, CDR1 SQVTM and CDR2 ANQGSEA. Here the CDR3 reads CSVVPRGGVHEQYF. The CDR3 nucleotides are TGCAGCGTTGTCCCCCGGGGAGGGGTCCACGAGCAGTACTTC.